This entry concerns a single T cell receptor (beta chain). Its target is unknown. The record originates from a study of T cell repertoires in cytomegalovirus infection. Study as a whole: CMV infection plus the matching HLA type was flagged by public TCR beta signatures. Study results and limitations: Cumulative public TCR beta family frequency identified carriers of CMV plus the relevant HLA. HLA-C-restricted, CMV-specific TCR beta clonotypes were dominant ex vivo.

TCRdb used MiXCR to reprocess the reads, holding one entry per CDR3 protein. Counted here are about 770,000 distinct CDR3 sequences, roughly 28% occurring once; the ten biggest clones make up approximately 14%. The material sequenced was cultured CD8+ T cells from PBMCs, taken from culture after CMV antigen stimulation. The sequence derives from a human donor in good health (CMV status not recorded). Some clones in this sample may be carry-over from other donors' samples.

The CDR3, as DNA: TGTGCCAGCAGCTCGGTCCGGGGCAATCTCGGTACCGCCTACGAGCAGTACTTC. This encodes CASSSVRGNLGTAYEQYF. The chain carries TRBV7-9 and TRBJ2-7, with D perhaps matching TRBD1 or TRBD2 (5 bases each). The germline V gene has CDR1 SEHNR and CDR2 FQNEAQ (reference sequence). The CDR3 consists of 18 residues. V dropped 4 bases and J dropped 2 bases, with 24 bases sitting between them.